The 10 T cell receptor beta chains in this list originate from one sample, sequenced in a study of radiotherapy plus CTLA-4 blockade in lung cancer (dated by TCRdb to the late 2010s). Libraries were built with the immunoSEQ multiplex PCR assay. The immuneACCESS repertoire file appears here via TCRdb, limited to in-frame rearrangements. These files lack a portion of the clones; in checked studies, under half of the deficit traces to unresolved V genes, and the cause of the others is not known. The sample includes more than 90,000 clones, with 80% to 90% observed a single time. The ten most abundant clones make up approximately 5% of the sample. Source: peripheral blood, taken from a patient treated with radiotherapy plus ipilimumab. These receptors originate from a human donor with non-small cell lung cancer that progressed on radiotherapy plus ipilimumab.

The V call is TRBV27, the J call TRBJ2-7; 9 nucleotides match TRBD2. Trimming at V came to 3 bases and at J to 0 bases, leaving 12 bases not matched to a gene. The CDR3 extends over 18 amino acids. Germline CDR1 reads MNHEY; CDR2 reads SMNVEV (reference sequence). CDR3 loop: CASSFGLRTSEYSYEQYF. DNA for the CDR3: TGTGCCAGCAGTTTTGGGTTACGGACTAGCGAATACTCCTACGAGCAGTACTTC.

The rearrangement uses TRBV5-4 and TRBJ1-2; TRBD1 aligns across 10 bases. CDR3 length: 16 amino acids. Germline CDR1 and CDR2: SGHNT and YYREEE (reference sequence). V shed 4 bases, J shed 5 bases, and the junction held 11 bases outside the gene matches. The CDR3 DNA reads as TGTGCCAGCAGCGCGAGGACAGGGGGGGGGCGATATGGCTACACCTTC. It yields the protein CASSARTGGGRYGYTF.

The chain links TRBV15 to TRBJ2-1; D unclear. V was trimmed by 1 base and J by 8 bases, leaving 12 bases between them. Germline CDR1 reads LNHNV; CDR2 reads YYDKDF (reference sequence). The CDR3 is 14 residues long. The CDR3 DNA is TGTGCCACCAGCAGAGGCCTACTTGCCGATGAGCAGTTCTTC. This codes for CATSRGLLADEQFF.

This clone has only one observation. The chain combines TRBV5-1 with TRBJ1-2, with D unclear. Trimming shortened V by 3 bases and J by 6 bases, and 12 bases separated the two germline ends. The germline V gene has CDR1 SGHRS and CDR2 YFSETQ. This CDR3 region has 13 residues. DNA of the CDR3: TGCGCCAGCAGCTATGGAGGCTCCGATGGCTACACCTTC. Translating it yields CASSYGGSDGYTF.

V and J are TRBV5-8 and TRBJ2-7; tentatively, D is TRBD1 or TRBD2 (6 bases each). Germline V gives CDR1 SGHTS, CDR2 YDEGEE. The CDR3 runs 16 residues. Trimming cost V 4 bases and J 3 bases, with 20 bases left between them. CDR3 coding DNA: TGTGCCAGCAGCCAGGCGGCCGGCGGGACAAACTACGAGCAGTACTTC. Its protein product is CASSQAAGGTNYEQYF.

The J gene is TRBJ2-3, the V gene TRBV15, with D unresolved. The CDR3 sequence is 16 residues long. Germline-derived CDR1 and CDR2 are LNHNV and YYDKDF (reference sequence). V dropped 5 bases and J dropped 2 bases, with 17 bases sitting between them. The CDR3 loop is CATSPTGTLSTDTQYF. DNA for the CDR3: TGTGCCACCAGCCCCACGGGCACCCTTTCCACAGATACGCAGTATTTT.

This clone was observed a handful of times. CDR3 in amino acids: CASSSQVGAYEQYF. The CDR3 bases are TGTGCCAGCAGCTCTCAAGTGGGGGCATACGAGCAGTACTTC. The chain joins TRBV7-9 to TRBJ2-7, with a weak D call TRBD1 (6 bases). Germline CDR1 SEHNR, CDR2 FQNEAQ (reference sequence). The CDR3 spans 14 residues. V lost 4 bases to trimming and J lost 4 bases, with 14 bases between them.

As for this clone: Distinct nucleotide sequences in the sample also encode this CDR3. The chain is built from TRBV5-5 and TRBJ1-2; D gene ambiguous. The ends were cut back, 2 bases at V and 2 bases at J, with 7 bases in the middle. The CDR3 has 13 amino acids. CDR1 SGHKS and CDR2 YYEKEE come from the germline V gene (reference sequence). CDR3 residues: CASSFDTNYGYTF. Written as DNA, the CDR3 is TGTGCCAGCAGCTTTGACACGAACTATGGCTACACCTTC.

V usage is TRBV7-8 and J usage is TRBJ1-5, with 7 positions matching TRBD1. Germline CDR1 reads SGHVS; CDR2 reads FQNEAQ. This CDR3 has 14 residues. Trimming cost V 6 bases and J 2 bases; bases outside gene matches: 4. CDR3 loop: CASSTGQGNQPQHF. The CDR3 DNA reads as TGTGCCAGCAGTACCGGACAGGGCAATCAGCCCCAGCATTTT.

The chain uses TRBV10-3 and TRBJ2-7; 7 bases map to TRBD2. The CDR3 extends over 14 amino acids. V trimming: 0 bases; J trimming: 1 base; junction bases outside the gene matches: 0. The germline V gene has CDR1 ENHRY and CDR2 SYGVKD. CDR3 coding DNA: TGTGCCATCAGTGAGTCGGGGGGGTCCTACGAGCAGTACTTC. Translated: CAISESGGSYEQYF.